What follows are 19 T cell receptor beta chains derived from one specimen sequenced in a study of cytomegalovirus exposure and HLA in healthy donors. 13 Jbeta primers and 60 Vbeta primers were used for the PCR. The protocol was immunoSEQ multiplex PCR, while the TCRdb copy is restricted to in-frame clones and leaves out a portion. The sample yields some 150,000 clones, 55% to 70% seen once. Source material: PBMCs. These receptors were obtained from a woman in her twenties or thirties in good health and CMV-seropositive.

This clone appeared many times. The V gene is TRBV4-2, the J gene TRBJ1-5; D possibly corresponds to TRBD1 (5 bases). V was cut by 3 bases and J by 3 bases, with 12 bases left in between. CDR3 size: 15 residues. Germline V gene sequence: CDR1 LGHNA, CDR2 YNFKEQ. CDR3 nucleotides: TGTGCCAGCAGCCAGGTGCAGGGTCCCAATCAGCCCCAGCATTTT. It yields the protein CASSQVQGPNQPQHF.

Concerning this clone itself: This sample also contains other DNA sequences that code for the same CDR3. The V and J genes are TRBV6-1 and TRBJ2-5; TRBD1 might be the D (5 bases). The length of the CDR3 is 14 residues. V was trimmed by 3 bases and J by 0 bases, leaving 8 bases between them. CDR1 is MNHNS and CDR2 is SASEGT in the germline V gene. CDR3 nucleotides: TGTGCCAGCAGTGAGTGGGGCTACCAAGAGACCCAGTACTTC. Amino acid sequence: CASSEWGYQETQYF.

The rearrangement joins TRBV5-1 to TRBJ1-1; D not resolved. V lost 0 bases, J lost 8 bases, and 8 bases lay in between. The CDR3 is made up of 12 amino acids. CDR1 is SGHRS and CDR2 is YFSETQ in the germline V gene. The CDR3 bases are TGCGCCAGCAGCTTGGTCGGAGACGAAGCTTTCTTT. Residues: CASSLVGDEAFF.

This rearrangement joins TRBV6-5 to TRBJ1-1, with D perhaps TRBD1 (5 bases). This CDR3 is built from 14 residues. Trimming pared 2 bases from V and 5 bases from J, leaving 12 bases between. Germline V lookup: CDR1 MNHEY, CDR2 SVGAGI. As DNA, the CDR3 is TGTGCCAGCAGTTACGCGGGACGGCGTACTGAAGCTTTCTTT. Translated, it gives CASSYAGRRTEAFF.

This clone appeared a single time. This specimen includes other DNA sequences encoding the same CDR3. J is TRBJ1-1 and V is TRBV4-1; D not certain. V lost 4 bases to trimming and J lost 1 base, with 4 bases between them. This CDR3 spans 12 amino acids. Germline assignment: CDR1 MGHRA and CDR2 YSYEKL. Here the CDR3 reads CASSRRNTEAFF. The DNA for the CDR3 is TGCGCCAGCAGCCGTCGGAACACTGAAGCTTTCTTT.

In this sample, this clone turned up a few times. The V and J genes are TRBV5-4 and TRBJ1-1; D not certain. This CDR3 contains 14 residues. With 4 bases removed from V and 8 bases from J, the gap between germline ends came to 18 bases. Germline loops: CDR1 SGHNT, CDR2 YYREEE (reference sequence). The CDR3 here is CASSPRGGREEAFF. Written as DNA, the CDR3 is TGTGCCAGCAGCCCCCGAGGTGGGAGAGAAGAAGCTTTCTTT.

This clone was recorded once. The rearrangement uses TRBV29-1 and TRBJ1-2, with 8 bases fitting TRBD1. V lost 5 bases, J lost 11 bases, and 10 bases stayed unmatched. The CDR3 extends over 12 amino acids. Looked up from germline, CDR1 is SQVTM and CDR2 is ANQGSEA. This chain's CDR3 is CSVTGWTGSYTF. The CDR3 nucleotides read TGCAGCGTTACAGGGTGGACAGGGAGTTACACCTTC.

The rearrangement joins TRBV7-9 to TRBJ1-3, with D possibly matching TRBD1 (5 bases). The germline V gene encodes CDR1 SEHNR and CDR2 FQNEAQ (reference sequence). The CDR3 is 16 residues long. Between the trimmed V and J ends, which lost 2 bases and 1 base, there was a span of 12 bases. CDR3 amino acids: CASSLLDSRSGNTIYF. The CDR3 DNA reads as TGTGCCAGCAGCTTACTTGACAGTAGGTCTGGAAACACCATATATTTT.

This clone occurred a few times. V gene TRBV29-1 combines with J gene TRBJ2-1; TRBD2 agrees at 7 bases. Losses at the gene ends were 7 bases for V and 5 bases for J; bases not matched to a gene: 11. CDR3 size: 14 residues. The germline CDR1 and CDR2 sequences are SQVTM and ANQGSEA. The CDR3 loop is CSGQRGGSHNEQFF. The CDR3 region has the DNA TGCAGCGGCCAGCGGGGCGGATCCCACAATGAGCAGTTCTTC.

V usage is TRBV6-6 and J usage is TRBJ2-1; a weak D match, TRBD2 (6 bases). CDR3 length: 16 amino acids. CDR1 and CDR2 from the germline V gene are MNHNY and SVGAGI (reference sequence). The V and J ends lost 0 bases and 2 bases respectively, with 11 bases between them. The CDR3 DNA reads as TGTGCCAGCAGTTACTCTTTGGGAGGCCCCTACAATGAGCAGTTCTTC. Encoded protein: CASSYSLGGPYNEQFF.

The J gene is TRBJ2-4, the V gene TRBV27, with a weak D call TRBD1 (6 bases). Germline V gene data show CDR1 as MNHEY and CDR2 as SMNVEV (reference sequence). The CDR3 is 14 residues long. V was trimmed by 5 bases and J by 2 bases, leaving 10 bases between them. CDR3 bases: TGTGCCAGCAGTGCCGACAGGACCAAAAACATTCAGTACTTC. This translates into CASSADRTKNIQYF.

The chain links TRBV6-5 to TRBJ1-2, with D unresolved. Germline assignment: CDR1 MNHEY and CDR2 SVGAGI. V was clipped by 0 bases and J by 4 bases, with 6 bases between them. The CDR3 totals 13 residues. CDR3 DNA sequence: TGTGCCAGCAGTTACTCGCAGGCCTATGGCTACACCTTC. This codes for CASSYSQAYGYTF.

This clone came up once. The chain employs TRBV12-5 and TRBJ2-3, with D possibly TRBD2 on 6 matching bases. This CDR3 region has 11 residues. Germline V gene data show CDR1 as LGHNT and CDR2 as FRNRAP. Trimming cost V 6 bases and J 11 bases, with 12 bases left between them. CDR3 sequence (DNA): TGTGCTAGTGGGGCCGAGGGAGGGCAGTATTTT. It encodes CASGAEGGQYF. The complete variable domain, with remaining parts taken from reference TRBV12-5 and TRBJ2-3, reads DARVTQTPRHKVTEMGQEVTMRCQPILGHNTVFWYRQTMMQGLELLAYFRNRAPLDDSGMPKDRFSAEMPDATLATLKIQPSEPRDSAVYFCASGAEGGQYFGPGTRLTVL.

This clone turned up a few times. J is TRBJ2-2 and V is TRBV10-2; 8 bases are a match to TRBD1. This CDR3 spans 15 amino acids. Looked up from germline, CDR1 is WSHSY and CDR2 is SAAADI. The V and J ends lost 5 bases and 4 bases, in that order; junction bases with no gene match: 6. The CDR3 loop reads CASSPRGPSTGELFF. The CDR3 DNA reads as TGCGCCAGCAGTCCCAGGGGGCCGAGCACCGGGGAGCTGTTTTTT.

The chain employs TRBV6-1 and TRBJ2-2; 9 bases are a match to TRBD1. CDR1 is MNHNS and CDR2 is SASEGT in the germline V gene. The CDR3 extends over 15 amino acids. Trimming cost V 7 bases and J 2 bases; bases outside gene matches: 5. The DNA for the CDR3 is TGTGCCAGCACCTTGGGACAGGGAAACACCGGGGAGCTGTTTTTT. Its translation is CASTLGQGNTGELFF.

The chain employs TRBV7-9 and TRBJ2-1; TRBD2 is a possible D gene (5 bases). CDR1 is SEHNR, CDR2 FQNEAQ, per germline (reference sequence). This CDR3 contains 13 residues. Trimming left V 3 bases short and J 7 bases short, with 10 bases between. CDR3 nucleotide sequence: TGTGCCAGCAGCTTGGGTGAGCGGAATGAGCAGTTCTTC. It yields the protein CASSLGERNEQFF. The full variable domain, in which reference TRBV7-9 and TRBJ2-1 provide the parts outside the CDR3, is DTGVSQNPRHKITKRGQNVTFRCDPISEHNRLYWYRQTLGQGPEFLTYFQNEAQLEKSRLLSDRFSAERPKGSFSTLEIQRTEQGDSAMYLCASSLGERNEQFFGPGTRLTVL.

In its sample, this clone was seen a few times. The chain joins TRBV5-6 to TRBJ1-2; TRBD1 is a possible D gene (6 bases). The CDR3 covers 14 residues. CDR1 is SGHDT and CDR2 is YYEEEE in the germline V gene. Trimming removed 7 bases at V and 7 bases at J, with 20 bases between. The DNA for the CDR3 is TGTGCCAGCGGTTCCGGGACAATCGGGGTTGGCTACACCTTC. Amino acid sequence: CASGSGTIGVGYTF. Combining the CDR3 with reference TRBV5-6 and TRBJ1-2 gives the whole variable domain DAGVTQSPTHLIKTRGQQVTLRCSPKSGHDTVSWYQQALGQGPQFIFQYYEEEERQRGNFPDRFSGHQFPNYSSELNVNALLLGDSALYLCASGSGTIGVGYTFGSGTRLTVV.

A few counts support this clone. The J gene is TRBJ1-5, the V gene TRBV2, with D possibly being TRBD1 (6 bases). CDR1 and CDR2 (germline): SNHLY, FYNNEI. The CDR3 runs to 13 residues. The V and J ends lost 5 bases and 6 bases respectively, with 11 bases between them. The CDR3 loop is CASSPGGGQPQHF. CDR3 coding DNA: TGTGCCAGCAGTCCGGGGGGCGGTCAGCCCCAGCATTTT.

This clone was observed a handful of times. The chain uses TRBV9 and TRBJ2-1, with 9 bases fitting TRBD2. Germline V gene data show CDR1 as SGDLS and CDR2 as YYNGEE. The CDR3 loop spans 15 amino acids. J lost 6 bases, V lost 0 bases, and 4 bases had no gene match. This CDR3 is CASSVAGTSFNEQFF. The CDR3 nucleotides read TGTGCCAGCAGCGTAGCCGGGACTAGCTTCAATGAGCAGTTCTTC.